This is a list of T cell receptor beta chains from one sample in a study of breast tumors, draining lymph nodes, adjacent tissues. TCRdb processed the multiplex PCR reads anew with MiXCR; each CDR3 protein has one entry. The sample records about 180,000 distinct CDR3 sequences, roughly a third being singletons. Sequenced input: axillary lymph node tissue. The source of these receptors is a female donor with breast cancer. Some clones in this sample may be carry-over from other donors' samples. CDR3s include the opening cysteine and the closing phenylalanine or tryptophan. D genes are given only for firm matches. The size entry is marked missing in some rows and otherwise reads once, few, many or a size class.

length	size	D	V	J	DNA	CDR3
13	few	TRBD2	TRBV27	TRBJ2-7	TGTGCCAGCAGTTTATGGGGGGGAGGCGAGCAGTACTTC	CASSLWGGGEQYF
12	many	.	TRBV25-1	TRBJ2-7	TGTGCCAGCAGTGAGTGGGGTTTTGAGCAGTACTTC	CASSEWGFEQYF
14	many	.	TRBV9	TRBJ2-1	TGTGCCAGCAGCGTGGACTTGGCCTCCTTGGAGCAGTTCTTC	CASSVDLASLEQFF
14	few	.	TRBV6-5	TRBJ2-2	TGTGCCAGCAGTCACCGGCGGAACACCGGGGAGCTGTTTTTT	CASSHRRNTGELFF
12	many	.	TRBV12-3/TRBV12-4	TRBJ1-2	TGTGCCAGCAGCCAGGGACAATATGGCTACACCTTC	CASSQGQYGYTF
14	.	.	TRBV9	TRBJ1-3	TGTGCCAGCAGCGTAGGGCGGGGAGGAAACACCATATATTTT	CASSVGRGGNTIYF
14	many	.	TRBV5-8	TRBJ2-7	TGTGCCAGCAGCTTACTTGGCTTTACCTACGAGCAGTACTTC	CASSLLGFTYEQYF
16	.	.	TRBV19	TRBJ2-1	TGTGCCAGTAGTCTAGGTTGGGGGAAATCCTACAATGAGCAGTTCTTC	CASSLGWGKSYNEQFF
15	many	TRBD1	TRBV12-3/TRBV12-4	TRBJ1-4	TGTGCCAGCAGCATCAACAGGGGGCGGGGAGAAAAACTGTTTTTT	CASSINRGRGEKLFF
17	.	TRBD1	TRBV10-3	TRBJ2-3	TGTGCCATCAGCCGGACAGGGGGAAACAAAGGGGCAGATACGCAGTATTTT	CAISRTGGNKGADTQYF
14	.	TRBD2	TRBV3-1	TRBJ2-1	TGTGCCAGCAGCCCCATCGTACGGGAGGATGAGCAGTTCTTC	CASSPIVREDEQFF
13	many	.	TRBV7-9	TRBJ2-1	TGTGCCAGCAGCTTTGAGGGTAATCATGAGCAGTTCTTC	CASSFEGNHEQFF
14	once	.	TRBV15	TRBJ1-4	TGTGCCACCAGCGGTCACAGGGATGGGGAAAAACTGTTTTTT	CATSGHRDGEKLFF
17	.	.	TRBV19	TRBJ1-5	TGTGCCAGTAGTAGGCCCTCCATGGGAATTAGCAATCAGCCCCAGCATTTT	CASSRPSMGISNQPQHF
11	few	.	TRBV6-2/TRBV6-3	TRBJ1-2	TGTGCCAGCAGGTACTGGGAAGGCTACACCTTC	CASRYWEGYTF
12	many	.	TRBV18	TRBJ2-7	TGTGCCAGCTCACAGAATCACTACGAGCAGTACTTC	CASSQNHYEQYF
15	many	TRBD2	TRBV10-3	TRBJ2-1	TGTGCCATCAGTGTTAGGGCTAGCGGGAGCAATGAGCAGTTCTTC	CAISVRASGSNEQFF
14	many	.	TRBV12-3/TRBV12-4	TRBJ2-1	TGTGCCAGCAGTCCCGGGACCCGTTTCGATGAGCAGTTCTTC	CASSPGTRFDEQFF
14	many	.	TRBV25-1	TRBJ2-2	TGTGCCAGCAGTGAATTCGGGGGCACCGGGGAGCTGTTTTTT	CASSEFGGTGELFF
15	many	.	TRBV20-1	TRBJ2-3	TGCAGCGCGTTTGAGGAAGGGCCCCTCACAGATACGCAGTATTTT	CSAFEEGPLTDTQYF
13	many	.	TRBV30	TRBJ1-5	TGTGCCTGGAGTGTTCGGGGCCGACAGCCCCAGCATTTT	CAWSVRGRQPQHF
13	few	.	TRBV7-9	TRBJ2-1	TGTGCCGGCATCCTCGGGGGTTTTAATGAGCAGTTCTTC	CAGILGGFNEQFF
12	many	.	TRBV7-9	TRBJ2-3	TGTGCCAGCATATTTGGGGTAGATACGCAGTATTTT	CASIFGVDTQYF
15	many	.	TRBV5-1	TRBJ1-2	TGCGCCAGCAGCGCCGACCCAGGCGGCATCTATGGCTACACCTTC	CASSADPGGIYGYTF
16	many	TRBD2	TRBV20-1	TRBJ2-1	TGCAGTGCTAGAGATACAGCGGGGGGGCCCAACAATGAGCAGTTCTTC	CSARDTAGGPNNEQFF
16	once	.	TRBV7-8	TRBJ1-4	TGTGCCAGCAGCTTAGGGGGTAGCGTGGCTAATGAAAAACTGTTTTTT	CASSLGGSVANEKLFF
18	many	.	TRBV7-9	TRBJ1-3	TGTGCCAGCAGCCATAGGGTCGCGGGGAAGGCCTTGGGAAACACCATATATTTT	CASSHRVAGKALGNTIYF
16	.	.	TRBV12-3/TRBV12-4	TRBJ2-1	TGTGCCAGCAGCCTCGCCGGGACGAGCTCCTACAATGAGCAGTTCTTC	CASSLAGTSSYNEQFF
14	many	.	TRBV7-9	TRBJ2-1	TGTGCCAGCAGCTTTCAGGGGTCCTACAATGAGCAGTTCTTC	CASSFQGSYNEQFF
16	many	.	TRBV7-9	TRBJ2-5	TGTGCCAGCAGCGCTTTAGGGGGGGGCCTTCAAGAGACCCAGTACTTC	CASSALGGGLQETQYF
15	.	TRBD2	TRBV12-3/TRBV12-4	TRBJ2-3	TGTGCCAGCAGCCCAACTAGCGGGGGTATAGATACGCGGTATTTT	CASSPTSGGIDTRYF
16	.	.	TRBV7-9	TRBJ1-5	TGTGCCAGACTTACAGGGTGGCAGGGGTTCGATCAGCCCCAGCATTTT	CARLTGWQGFDQPQHF
14	.	.	TRBV10-3	TRBJ1-3	TGTGCCATCAGTTACGCCGGTACTGGAAACACCATATATTTT	CAISYAGTGNTIYF
15	many	.	TRBV19	TRBJ1-2	TGTGCCAGTAGTATCCCCTGGCCAGCTAACTATGGCTACACCTTC	CASSIPWPANYGYTF
12	many	TRBD1	TRBV27	TRBJ2-7	TGTGCCACCTCGGACAGGGGATACGAGCAGTACTTC	CATSDRGYEQYF
15	many	TRBD1	TRBV6-2/TRBV6-3	TRBJ1-6	TGTGCCAGCAGACACTCGGGACAGACTAATTCACCCCTCCACTTT	CASRHSGQTNSPLHF
15	many	TRBD2	TRBV12-3/TRBV12-4	TRBJ2-1	TGTGCCAGCAGTTTCATGGCGGGGGGTTACAATGAGCAGTTCTTC	CASSFMAGGYNEQFF
15	many	TRBD2	TRBV12-3/TRBV12-4	TRBJ2-7	TGTGCCAGCAGTTTAGGGAGCGGGAGTGACTACGAGCAGTACTTC	CASSLGSGSDYEQYF
15	.	TRBD1	TRBV28	TRBJ1-5	TGTGCCAGCAGTCCCGGGACAGGCCGCAATCAGCCCCAGCATTTT	CASSPGTGRNQPQHF
15	many	TRBD2	TRBV7-8	TRBJ2-7	TGTGCCAGCAGCGGTAGCGGGGGGAGGTCCTACGAGCAGTACTTC	CASSGSGGRSYEQYF
16	many	TRBD1	TRBV13	TRBJ1-2	TGTGCCAGCAGCCCCTTCACCGACAGGGGGCGAAGGGGCTACACCTTC	CASSPFTDRGRRGYTF
17	.	.	TRBV7-6	TRBJ1-4	TGTGCCAGCAGCTTAGGGGAAGCGGGAGGCGGGAGTGAAAAACTGTTTTTT	CASSLGEAGGGSEKLFF
14	once	TRBD1	TRBV13	TRBJ1-2	TGTGCCAGCAGAGGAAGACAGGGCGGCTATGGCTACGCCTTC	CASRGRQGGYGYAF
14	few	.	TRBV5-4	TRBJ2-7	TGTGCCAGCAGCCTAGGGATAGCCGCCTACGAGCAGTACTTC	CASSLGIAAYEQYF
15	few	.	TRBV3-2	TRBJ2-1	TGTGCCAGCAGCCACCCCGAATCTGGTTTCAATGAGCAGTTCTTC	CASSHPESGFNEQFF
14	many	.	TRBV19	TRBJ2-2	TGTGCCAGTAGTATACGGAAGGGGGCCGGGGAGCTGTTTTTT	CASSIRKGAGELFF
14	.	.	TRBV6-1	TRBJ2-7	TGTGCCAGCAGGCCCCCCTGGGTTGACTACGAGCAGTACTTC	CASRPPWVDYEQYF
16	once	TRBD1	TRBV5-1	TRBJ1-2	TGCGCCAGCAGCTTGGCCCAGGGGGCGAGTAACTATGGCTACACCTTC	CASSLAQGASNYGYTF
13	few	.	TRBV27	TRBJ2-7	TGTGCCAGCAGGGAGTTCAACTCCTACGAGCAGTACTTC	CASREFNSYEQYF
12	many	.	TRBV11-2	TRBJ2-7	TGTGCCAGCAGCCAGGACAAAGACGAGCAGTACTTC	CASSQDKDEQYF
12	many	.	TRBV13	TRBJ2-5	TGTGCCAGCAGCTTTGGGTTTGAGACCCAGTACTTC	CASSFGFETQYF
15	many	.	TRBV7-3	TRBJ2-3	TGTGCCAGCAGCTTAAACCCGGTTGGGACAGATACGCAGTATTTT	CASSLNPVGTDTQYF
14	few	TRBD2	TRBV2	TRBJ2-1	TGTGCCAGTGGGACTAGCGGGAGGGCCACTGAGCAGTCCTTC	CASGTSGRATEQSF
17	.	TRBD2	TRBV11-2	TRBJ2-1	TGTGCCAGCAGCTGGGCCGGGACTAGCGGGATTTACAATGAGCAGTTCTTC	CASSWAGTSGIYNEQFF
14	many	TRBD1	TRBV20-1	TRBJ1-2	TGCAGTGCCGAGGCCCCGGACAGGAACTATGGCTACACCTTC	CSAEAPDRNYGYTF
15	.	.	TRBV12-3/TRBV12-4	TRBJ2-2	TGTGCCAGCAGTTTAATGGGCGGGAACACCGGGGAGCTGTTTTTT	CASSLMGGNTGELFF
13	.	.	TRBV6-6	TRBJ1-4	TGTGCCAGCAGTCCGGGCAGAGGGGAAAAACTGTCTTTT	CASSPGRGEKLSF
14	many	.	TRBV5-5	TRBJ2-5	TGTGCCAGCAGCTTGGGTTTAGCTCGAGAGACCCAGTACTTC	CASSLGLARETQYF